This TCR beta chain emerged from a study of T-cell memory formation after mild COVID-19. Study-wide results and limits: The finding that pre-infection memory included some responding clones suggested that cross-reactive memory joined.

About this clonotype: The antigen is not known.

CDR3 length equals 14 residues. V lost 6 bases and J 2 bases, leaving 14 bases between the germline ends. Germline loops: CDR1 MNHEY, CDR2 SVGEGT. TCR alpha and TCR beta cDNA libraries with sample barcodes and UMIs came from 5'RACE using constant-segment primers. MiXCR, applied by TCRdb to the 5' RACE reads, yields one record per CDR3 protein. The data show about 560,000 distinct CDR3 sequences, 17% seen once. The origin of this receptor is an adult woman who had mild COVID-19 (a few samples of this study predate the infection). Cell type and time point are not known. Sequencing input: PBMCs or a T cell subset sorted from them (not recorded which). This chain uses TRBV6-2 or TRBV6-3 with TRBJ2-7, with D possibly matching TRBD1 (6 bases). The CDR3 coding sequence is TGTGCCAGCAGCCACCGGACAGTGACCTACGAGCAGTACTTC. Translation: CASSHRTVTYEQYF.